Listed below are T cell receptor beta chains from one sample, sequenced in a study of blood T cell repertoires in COVID-19. Generated by immunoSEQ multiplex PCR, the TCRdb table keeps only in-frame clones and is missing some. The table records about 190,000 clones, around four fifths of them present only once. Sequencing was carried out using peripheral blood. All receptors come from an elderly woman with active or convalescent COVID-19. The CDR3 runs from the conserved cysteine through the conserved F or W. D genes are given only for firm matches. Only part of the rows carry a size: once, few, many, or a class if the clone is expanded.

abundance	j_gene	v_gene	d_gene	CDR3aa	CDR3nt
few	TRBJ2-7	TRBV7-9	NA	CASSLILPYEQYF	TGTGCCAGCAGCTTAATCCTCCCCTACGAGCAGTACTTC
NA	TRBJ1-2	TRBV6-1	NA	CASSEGTRYYGYTF	TGTGCCAGCAGTGAAGGGACACGCTACTATGGCTACACCTTC
once	TRBJ1-1	TRBV6-4	NA	CASSESRGTEAFF	TGTGCCAGCAGTGAGAGCAGGGGCACTGAAGCTTTCTTT
NA	TRBJ2-2	TRBV5-4	TRBD1	CASTYGTGISGELFF	TGTGCCAGCACCTACGGGACAGGGATTTCCGGGGAGCTGTTTTTT
few	TRBJ1-2	TRBV2	TRBD1	CASTSLRAGGYGYTF	TGTGCCAGCACCTCCCTGAGGGCAGGGGGTTATGGCTACACCTTC
NA	TRBJ2-7	TRBV6-5	NA	CASSYSAGNYEQYF	TGTGCCAGCAGTTATTCCGCAGGGAACTACGAGCAGTACTTC
NA	TRBJ2-5	TRBV11-2	NA	CASSLVGLRETQYF	TGTGCCAGCAGCTTAGTGGGGCTCCGAGAGACCCAGTACTTC
NA	TRBJ2-3	TRBV3-1/TRBV3-2	TRBD2	CASSDAGGPVDTQYF	TGTGCCAGCAGCGACGCGGGGGGGCCGGTAGATACGCAGTATTTT
NA	TRBJ1-5	TRBV11-2	NA	CASSSSRDQPQHF	TGTGCCAGCAGCTCTTCCAGGGATCAGCCCCAGCATTTT
NA	TRBJ2-3	TRBV29-1	TRBD2	CSSGGARSTDTQYF	TGCAGCTCCGGGGGGGCCAGAAGCACAGATACGCAGTATTTT
NA	TRBJ2-1	TRBV3-1/TRBV3-2	NA	CASSGGQWGGVVYNEQFF	TGTGCCAGCAGCGGCGGACAGTGGGGGGGAGTCGTCTACAATGAGCAGTTCTTC
NA	TRBJ1-2	TRBV15	NA	CATSREGGAYGYTF	TGTGCCACCAGCAGGGAGGGGGGGGCGTATGGCTACACCTTC
NA	TRBJ1-1	TRBV5-4	NA	CASSLKGWNTEAFF	TGTGCCAGCAGCTTGAAGGGGTGGAACACTGAAGCTTTCTTT
NA	TRBJ2-1	TRBV24-1	TRBD1	CATSDQDRVDEQFF	TGTGCCACCAGTGACCAGGACAGGGTCGATGAGCAGTTCTTC
few	TRBJ2-3	TRBV5-1	TRBD2	CASSLGGTSGADTQYF	TGCGCCAGCAGCTTGGGAGGGACTAGCGGTGCAGATACGCAGTATTTT
few	TRBJ2-7	TRBV19	TRBD1	CASSTGQGDEQYF	TGTGCCAGTAGTACGGGACAGGGAGACGAGCAGTACTTC
NA	TRBJ1-6	TRBV3-1/TRBV3-2	TRBD1	CASSQAGTGGNSPLHF	TGTGCCAGCAGCCAAGCAGGGACAGGGGGTAATTCACCCCTCCACTTT
few	TRBJ1-4	TRBV3-1/TRBV3-2	TRBD1	CASSHEGARFEKLFF	TGTGCCAGCAGCCACGAGGGGGCGCGATTTGAAAAACTGTTTTTT
NA	TRBJ2-7	TRBV3-1/TRBV3-2	TRBD1	CASSRGQGGEQYF	TGTGCCAGCAGCCGAGGACAGGGAGGCGAGCAGTACTTC
NA	TRBJ2-2	TRBV27	TRBD2	CASSGGLNTGELFF	TGTGCCAGTTCGGGGGGTCTGAACACCGGGGAGCTGTTTTTT
NA	TRBJ2-3	TRBV11-2	TRBD2	CASSSIGLAGADTQYF	TGTGCCAGCAGCTCAATAGGACTAGCGGGGGCAGATACGCAGTATTTT
NA	TRBJ2-5	TRBV7-9	TRBD1	CASSLETGGAQVTQYF	TGTGCCAGCAGCTTAGAGACAGGGGGCGCCCAGGTTACCCAGTACTTC
few	TRBJ2-7	TRBV9	TRBD1	CASSRTGAGEQYF	TGTGCCAGCAGCCGGACAGGGGCCGGGGAGCAGTACTTC
NA	TRBJ2-3	TRBV5-4	TRBD2	CASSPTSGGATDTQYF	TGTGCCAGCAGCCCCACTAGCGGGGGAGCCACAGATACGCAGTATTTT
NA	TRBJ2-1	TRBV5-1	TRBD1	CASSNAGGQGATYNEQFF	TGCGCCAGCTCCAATGCGGGGGGACAGGGGGCTACCTACAATGAGCAGTTCTTC
few	TRBJ2-7	TRBV4-3	TRBD1	CASSYRPGTGYEQYF	TGCGCCAGCAGCTACCGCCCCGGGACAGGTTACGAGCAGTACTTC
NA	TRBJ2-1	TRBV5-1	TRBD1	CASSPQGQENNEQFF	TGCGCCAGCAGCCCGCAAGGACAGGAGAACAATGAGCAGTTCTTC
NA	TRBJ2-2	TRBV29-1	TRBD1	CSVEVGQRTGELFF	TGCAGCGTTGAAGTGGGACAGAGGACCGGGGAGCTGTTTTTT
NA	TRBJ1-2	TRBV2	NA	CASALAGYTF	TGTGCCTCAGCCTTAGCTGGCTACACCTTC
NA	TRBJ1-2	TRBV6-6	NA	CASSSLGTLGYTF	TGTGCCAGCAGTTCCCTCGGGACACTTGGCTACACCTTC
NA	TRBJ2-1	TRBV7-2	NA	CASSSRTGSSYNEQFF	TGTGCCAGCAGCTCCAGGACCGGGAGCTCCTACAATGAGCAGTTCTTC
NA	TRBJ1-5	TRBV28	NA	CASTESSVNQPQHF	TGTGCCAGCACCGAGTCCTCCGTTAATCAGCCCCAGCATTTT